The 20 T cell receptor beta chains below come from one sample, sequenced in a study of breast tumors, draining lymph nodes, adjacent tissues. TCRdb re-called the multiplex PCR reads with MiXCR, one entry per CDR3 protein. Of around 140,000 distinct CDR3 sequences in the sample, 20% to 25% are singletons; the top ten hold 2.6%. Axillary draining lymph nodes of breast cancer patients supplied the node samples. The sample comprised axillary lymph node tissue. The source of these receptors is a female donor with breast cancer. Some clones in this sample may be carry-over from other donors' samples.

This clonotype appeared many times. The chain uses TRBV7-2 and TRBJ2-7, with D uncertain. The CDR3 extends over 13 amino acids. Per germline, CDR1 SGHTA and CDR2 FQGNSA. V lost 4 bases, J lost 6 bases, and 13 bases lay in between. DNA for the CDR3: TGTGCCAGCAGCTCCAGAAGTCCCCGCGAGCAGTACTTC. Translating gives CASSSRSPREQYF.

This clonotype was detected ten times or more. The genes are TRBV6-1 and TRBJ2-7; possibly TRBD1 for D (5 bases). Germline V CDR1 and CDR2: MNHNS, SASEGT. Trimming removed 1 base from V and 1 base from J, with 11 bases in between. The CDR3 consists of 15 residues. The CDR3 nucleotides read TGTGCCAGCAGTGAAGAGCCAGGGCTGTCCTACGAGCAGTACTTC. Its protein product is CASSEEPGLSYEQYF.

Within the sample, this clonotype is medium-sized. The chain recombines TRBV19 with TRBJ2-1; 15 bases match TRBD2. Per the germline V gene, CDR1 is LNHDA and CDR2 is SQIVND (reference sequence). Trimming at V came to 5 bases and at J to 6 bases, leaving 2 bases not matched to a gene. The CDR3 runs to 15 residues. The CDR3 DNA sequence: TGTGCCAGTAGTGCGGGACTAGCGGGAGGCAATGAGCAGTTCTTC. Amino acids: CASSAGLAGGNEQFF.

Worth noting for this clonotype: A read error is possible here, since a much larger clone lies one base away. As the CDR3 is not closed by the conserved phenylalanine or tryptophan, this likely results from a read error. The V gene is TRBV11-1, the J gene TRBJ2-2; D ambiguous. The germline V gene has CDR1 SGHAT and CDR2 FQDESV (reference sequence). The CDR3 length is 13 residues. Trimming took 5 bases from V and 6 from J, leaving 10 bases between them. The CDR3 bases are TGTGCCAGCAGCCAAATTGAAGCCGGGGAGCTGTTTATT. It codes for CASSQIEAGELFI.

As for this clonotype: A much larger clone is a single base away; this may be a read error. This chain links TRBV28 with TRBJ1-6, with D possibly matching TRBD1 (6 bases). This CDR3 contains 15 residues. CDR1 and CDR2 from the germline V gene are MDHEN and SYDVKM. The CDR3 here is CATKGRGSYNSPFHF. The CDR3 DNA reads TGTGCAACCAAGGGCAGGGGCTCCTATAATTCACCCTTCCACTTT.

This clonotype has ten or more counts. V usage is TRBV24-1 and J usage is TRBJ1-5, with 8 bases fitting TRBD1. V lost 2 bases to trimming and J lost 4 bases; unmatched junction nucleotides: 9. This CDR3 is built from 17 residues. Germline CDR1 KGHDR, CDR2 SFDVKD. The CDR3: CATSDSGTGRNNQPQHF. The DNA of the CDR3 is TGTGCCACCAGTGATTCGGGGACAGGTCGAAATAATCAGCCCCAGCATTTT.

This rearrangement joins TRBV6-1 to TRBJ1-2; unclear D gene. Trimming took 0 bases from V and 4 from J, leaving 15 bases between them. Looked up from germline, CDR1 is MNHNS and CDR2 is SASEGT. The CDR3 is 16 amino acids. As DNA, the CDR3 is TGTGCCAGCAGTGAAGCAGGAGTTCTCCCTTCCTATGGCTACACCTTC. Translation gives CASSEAGVLPSYGYTF.

J is TRBJ2-5 and V is TRBV19; 7 bases map to TRBD1. The CDR3 contains 14 residues. The V and J ends lost 5 bases and 6 bases, in that order; junction bases with no gene match: 9. Looked up from germline, CDR1 is LNHDA and CDR2 is SQIVND (reference sequence). The CDR3: CASSPNGQEKTQYF. CDR3 sequence (DNA): TGTGCCAGTAGTCCTAACGGACAGGAAAAGACCCAGTACTTC.

In this sample, this clonotype turned up a few times. This chain joins TRBV16 and TRBJ2-1; 9 bases map to TRBD2. V trimming: 4 bases; J trimming: 4 bases; junction bases outside the gene matches: 8. The CDR3 extends over 16 amino acids. In germline, CDR1 is KGHSY, CDR2 FQNENV. CDR3 nucleotides: TGTGCCAGCAGCCGCTCGACTAGCGGACTTTACAATGAGCAGTTCTTC. Its translation is CASSRSTSGLYNEQFF.

As for this clonotype: A much larger clone lies a single base off, so this may be a read error. The genes are TRBV5-1 and TRBJ2-7; the D is unclear. The CDR3 spans 16 residues. V was shortened by 0 bases and J by 2 bases, with 15 bases between the two germline ends. Germline loops: CDR1 SGHRS, CDR2 YFSETQ. CDR3 DNA: TGCGCCAGCAGCTTGGACCCGGGTCCTAGGCCCTACGAGCAGTACTTC. Residues: CASSLDPGPRPYEQYF.

This clonotype was detected many times. This chain joins TRBV3-1 and TRBJ2-7; the match to TRBD2 covers 8 bases. Trimming at V came to 3 bases and at J to 0 bases, leaving 4 bases not matched to a gene. Germline V lookup: CDR1 LGHDT, CDR2 YNNKEL (reference sequence). The CDR3 length is 15 residues. Written as DNA, the CDR3 is TGTGCCAGCAGCCACCCCAGCGGGAGCTCCTACGAGCAGTACTTC. Its protein is CASSHPSGSSYEQYF.

This clonotype was counted many times. V usage is TRBV7-8 and J usage is TRBJ2-1, with unresolved D. The CDR3 runs 15 residues. Germline lookup yields CDR1 SGHVS and CDR2 FQNEAQ. The germline V and J ends were trimmed by 2 bases and 15 bases, with 23 bases remaining between them. In DNA, the CDR3 is TGTGCCAGCAGCTTAAGAGTAGATCGTACAATGAGGTGGTTCTTC. This codes for CASSLRVDRTMRWFF.

This clonotype showed up many times. The V call is TRBV24-1, the J call TRBJ2-5; D is uncertain. V lost 2 bases to trimming and J lost 5 bases, with 11 bases between them. Per germline, CDR1 KGHDR and CDR2 SFDVKD. This CDR3 comprises 14 residues. CDR3 DNA sequence: TGTGCCACCAGTGATTCAAGGGTCCTGGAGACCCAGTACTTC. Translation: CATSDSRVLETQYF.

Many counts were recorded for this clonotype. J is TRBJ2-1 and V is TRBV20-1, with a tentative D call TRBD2 (6 bases). The ends were cut back, 1 base at V and 7 bases at J, with 17 bases in the middle. CDR1 and CDR2 (germline): DFQATT, SNEGSKA (reference sequence). This CDR3 contains 15 residues. This CDR3 is CSARVSPGGNNEQFF. The DNA for the CDR3 is TGCAGTGCTAGAGTGTCCCCAGGCGGGAATAATGAGCAGTTCTTC.

Ten or more counts support this clonotype. The chain recombines TRBV7-2 with TRBJ2-5, with TRBD1 matching 9 bases. The V segment lost 4 bases and the J segment 7 bases; nucleotides outside the gene matches: 10. The CDR3 is made up of 15 amino acids. Germline V lookup: CDR1 SGHTA, CDR2 FQGNSA. CDR3 DNA: TGTGCCAGCAGCTCGAGGGGGGACAGGGCGGCGACCCAGTACTTC. Encoded protein: CASSSRGDRAATQYF. The full variable domain, with the rest looked up from reference TRBV7-2 and TRBJ2-5, is GAGVSQSPSNKVTEKGKDVELRCDPISGHTALYWYRQSLGQGLEFLIYFQGNSAPDKSGLPSDRFSAERTGGSVSTLTIQRTQQEDSAVYLCASSSRGDRAATQYFGPGTRLLVL.

This clonotype was seen ten or more times. The chain combines TRBV27 with TRBJ2-7, with 8 positions matching TRBD2. CDR1 and CDR2 from the germline V gene are MNHEY and SMNVEV (reference sequence). The CDR3 is 15 amino acids. V gave up 5 bases and J gave up 3 bases; unmatched junction bases: 9. In nucleotides, the CDR3 is TGTGCCAGCAGTAAACGGCAGCGGGAGCACTACGAGCAGTACTTC. It is translated as CASSKRQREHYEQYF.

This clonotype was detected many times. V gene TRBV5-1 combines with J gene TRBJ2-7; TRBD2 is a possible D gene (5 bases). The V gene's germline CDR1 is SGHRS and CDR2 YFSETQ. Trimming left V 5 bases short and J 3 bases short, with 12 bases between. The CDR3 has 13 residues. The DNA for the CDR3 is TGCGCCAGCAGACGGACCGGGGTCTACGAGCAGTACTTC. Its protein product is CASRRTGVYEQYF.

In its sample, this clonotype was seen many times. The rearrangement links TRBV14 to TRBJ2-2; TRBD2 is a possible D gene (5 bases). CDR3 length: 15 residues. Trimming shortened V by 0 bases and J by 8 bases, and 13 bases separated the two germline ends. Looked up from germline, CDR1 is SGHDN and CDR2 is FVKESK. The CDR3 nucleotides are TGTGCCAGCAGCCAAGATCCAGCGGTGATGGGGGAGCTGTTTTTT. It encodes CASSQDPAVMGELFF.

This clonotype appeared many times. V is TRBV20-1 and J is TRBJ2-7; 7 nucleotides line up with TRBD1. This CDR3 is built from 12 residues. J gave up 4 bases and V 3 bases, and 3 bases lay outside the gene matches. The germline CDR1 and CDR2 sequences are DFQATT and SNEGSKA (reference sequence). CDR3 in amino acids: CSASTGVYEQYF. In DNA form, the CDR3 reads TGCAGTGCTAGCACAGGGGTGTACGAGCAGTACTTC.

This clonotype was seen ten or more times. The rearrangement uses TRBV7-9 and TRBJ2-7, with a weak D call TRBD1 (6 bases). V was trimmed by 5 bases and J by 0 bases, leaving 14 bases between them. This CDR3 has 15 residues. In germline, CDR1 is SEHNR, CDR2 FQNEAQ (reference sequence). In DNA form, the CDR3 reads TGTGCCAGCAGCCTCGGTCCGGACAGCTCCTACGAGCAGTACTTC. It codes for CASSLGPDSSYEQYF.